The 3 T cell receptor beta chains presented below share a single source sample, sequenced in a study of blood T cell repertoires in COVID-19. The table came from immunoSEQ multiplex PCR; TCRdb's copy has only in-frame clones and leaves some out. The repertoire holds 25,000 to 35,000 clones, over 70% seen once, with around 15% in the top ten. The sequenced sample consisted of peripheral blood. The receptors were sampled from a woman in her sixties or seventies with acute or convalescent COVID-19.

The rearrangement uses TRBV11-2 and TRBJ2-5; TRBD2 agrees at 7 bases. The CDR3 is 14 residues long. In germline, CDR1 is SGHAT, CDR2 FQNNGV. J gave up 5 bases and V 5 bases, and 8 bases lay outside the gene matches. DNA for the CDR3: TGTGCCAGCAGCCCTCGACTAGCTCCGGAGACCCAGTACTTC. It encodes CASSPRLAPETQYF.

The genes are TRBV5-6 and TRBJ1-5; D call uncertain. V was pared by 2 bases and J by 1 base, with 4 bases between. There are 13 residues in the CDR3. Germline assignment: CDR1 SGHDT and CDR2 YYEEEE. The CDR3 DNA reads TGTGCCAGCAGCTTACGGAGCAATCAGCCCCAGCATTTT. Its translation: CASSLRSNQPQHF.

The rearrangement joins TRBV7-8 to TRBJ1-3; D possibly corresponds to TRBD1 (5 bases). Germline CDR1 SGHVS, CDR2 FQNEAQ. The CDR3 has 15 residues. The V gene lost 4 bases and the J gene lost 2 bases, with 12 bases spanning the gap. Here the CDR3 reads CASSSPGGTGNTIYF. CDR3 in DNA: TGTGCCAGCAGCTCCCCCGGGGGAACTGGAAACACCATATATTTT.